Below are 32 T cell receptor beta chains sequenced from a single sample in a study of blood T cell repertoires in COVID-19. The assay was immunoSEQ multiplex PCR, and TCRdb's table has in-frame clones only and misses some. The sample has approximately 170,000 clones, about 86% seen once; the top ten hold around 19%. Sequencing was done on a sample of peripheral blood. These receptors were collected from an elderly woman with acute or convalescent COVID-19.

The chain couples TRBV28 to TRBJ2-7, with no clear D. In germline, CDR1 is MDHEN, CDR2 SYDVKM. V dropped 2 bases and J dropped 0 bases, with 20 bases sitting between them. The CDR3 consists of 18 residues. In DNA form, the CDR3 reads TGTGCCAGCAGTTTAGGTCTACTCATCAATCCGAACTCCTACGAGCAGTACTTC. Translating it yields CASSLGLLINPNSYEQYF.

In this sample, this clone turned up once. The V gene is TRBV12-3 or TRBV12-4, the J gene TRBJ1-1; TRBD1 matches at 7 bases. CDR3 length equals 13 residues. J gave up 7 bases and V 5 bases, and 7 bases lay outside the gene matches. CDR3 sequence reads: CASSRTRQGEAFF. The CDR3, as DNA: TGTGCCAGCAGTCGAACCCGACAGGGTGAAGCTTTCTTT.

The V gene is TRBV5-5, the J gene TRBJ1-1, with D unresolved. Germline V gene lookup returns CDR1 SGHKS and CDR2 YYEKEE (reference sequence). This CDR3 comprises 13 residues. V was pared by 0 bases and J by 5 bases, with 8 bases between. The CDR3 loop is CASSLAQWTEAFF. CDR3 sequence (DNA): TGTGCCAGCAGCTTGGCCCAGTGGACTGAAGCTTTCTTT.

This chain links TRBV3-1 (or the pseudogene TRBV3-2) with TRBJ2-2; 14 bases are shared with TRBD2. The CDR3 has 16 amino acids. The V gene end was trimmed by 5 bases and the J gene end by 5 bases; junction bases not matched to a gene: 4. Germline loops: CDR1 LGHDT, CDR2 YNNKEL (reference sequence). The CDR3 DNA sequence: TGTGCCAGCAGCTTCGGACTAGCGGGGGGAACCGGGGAGCTGTTTTTT. This translates into CASSFGLAGGTGELFF.

This sequence joins TRBV7-2 and TRBJ2-5, with TRBD1 as a possible D gene (6 bases). CDR3 size: 14 residues. Germline V gives CDR1 SGHTA, CDR2 FQGNSA. Trimming left V 6 bases short and J 4 bases short, with 15 bases between. CDR3: CASRNRVGGETQYF. DNA of the CDR3: TGTGCCAGCAGAAACAGGGTTGGGGGAGAGACCCAGTACTTC.

The chain carries TRBV15 and TRBJ1-4; the D gene is possibly TRBD1 (5 bases). This CDR3 is 16 amino acids long. Per germline, CDR1 LNHNV and CDR2 YYDKDF (reference sequence). Trimming cost V 0 bases and J 4 bases, with 12 bases left between them. The CDR3 loop reads CATSRDVGEGNEKLFF. The CDR3 nucleotides are TGTGCCACCAGCAGAGATGTGGGGGAGGGTAATGAAAAACTGTTTTTT.

This clone was recorded only once. The chain is built from TRBV19 and TRBJ2-1; 9 bases align to TRBD2. This CDR3 has 15 residues. With V trimmed by 7 bases and J by 6 bases, 10 bases remained unmatched. The germline CDR1 and CDR2 sequences are LNHDA and SQIVND (reference sequence). CDR3 coding DNA: TGTGCCAGTAAACCTTTTGGGACTAGCCCCAATGAGCAGTTCTTC. This codes for CASKPFGTSPNEQFF.

Points on this clone: The sample carries other DNA sequences with the same CDR3. The chain joins TRBV5-1 to TRBJ2-7; 8 nucleotides align to TRBD1. V lost 0 bases, J lost 2 bases, and 4 bases stayed unmatched. The CDR3 runs to 15 residues. Germline CDR1 and CDR2: SGHRS and YFSETQ. The CDR3 DNA sequence: TGCGCCAGCAGCTTGGGGGGGACAGGAACCTACGAGCAGTACTTC. It specifies CASSLGGTGTYEQYF.

The genes are TRBV19 and TRBJ1-5, with TRBD1 matching over 7 bases. This CDR3 is built from 14 residues. The germline V gene has CDR1 LNHDA and CDR2 SQIVND (reference sequence). V shed 6 bases and J 1 base; nucleotides not matched to a gene: 3. The CDR3 DNA is TGTGCCAGTAGCGAGACAGGGAGCAATCAGCCCCAGCATTTT. Translated: CASSETGSNQPQHF. Full variable domain (missing parts from reference TRBV19 and TRBJ1-5): DGGITQSPKYLFRKEGQNVTLSCEQNLNHDAMYWYRQDPGQGLRLIYYSQIVNDFQKGDIAEGYSVSREKKESFPLTVTSAQKNPTAFYLCASSETGSNQPQHFGDGTRLSIL.

J is TRBJ2-7 and V is TRBV3-1 (or the pseudogene TRBV3-2); D not resolved. Germline V lookup: CDR1 LGHDT, CDR2 YNNKEL (reference sequence). V lost 0 bases and J lost 1, with 10 bases in between. This CDR3 has 15 residues. The CDR3 loop reads CASSQDARRSYEQYF. The CDR3, as DNA: TGTGCCAGCAGCCAAGATGCGCGGAGATCCTACGAGCAGTACTTC.

This chain joins TRBV6-5 and TRBJ1-5; TRBD1 matches at 7 bases. Germline V gene data show CDR1 as MNHEY and CDR2 as SVGAGI. Trimming at V came to 8 bases and at J to 8 bases, leaving 9 bases not matched to a gene. The CDR3 has 13 residues. CDR3 sequence: CASGTAPSEPQHF. CDR3 in DNA: TGTGCCAGCGGGACAGCCCCTTCGGAGCCCCAGCATTTT.

This chain uses TRBV28 with TRBJ2-7, with 15 positions matching TRBD2. This CDR3 has 16 amino acids. Germline CDR1 and CDR2: MDHEN and SYDVKM. Trimming at V came to 6 bases and at J to 6 bases, leaving 9 bases not matched to a gene. The CDR3 here is CASSNTGLAGGPEQYF. The CDR3 nucleotides read TGTGCCAGCAGCAACACAGGACTAGCGGGGGGGCCCGAGCAGTACTTC.

Only a few counts were recorded for this clone. This chain connects TRBV6-5 to TRBJ2-5; D unclear. CDR3 length: 10 residues. Trimming removed 8 bases at V and 3 bases at J, with 4 bases between. Germline values: CDR1 MNHEY, CDR2 SVGAGI. CDR3 protein: CASEKETQYF. The CDR3 bases are TGTGCCAGCGAGAAAGAGACCCAGTACTTC.

The chain combines TRBV30 with TRBJ2-1; 15 bases match TRBD2. Trimming cost V 7 bases and J 10 bases; bases outside gene matches: 17. Germline-derived CDR1 and CDR2 are GTSNPN and SVGIG (reference sequence). The CDR3 contains 17 residues. This CDR3 reads CAFQNLGLAGGPGEQFF. CDR3 in DNA: TGTGCCTTCCAGAACCTCGGACTAGCGGGGGGGCCGGGAGAGCAGTTCTTC.

In this sample, this clone turned up once. V is TRBV3-1 (or the pseudogene TRBV3-2) and J is TRBJ2-1; 12 nucleotides align to TRBD2. J lost 5 bases, V lost 4 bases, and 3 bases had no gene match. CDR1 is LGHDT, CDR2 YNNKEL, per germline (reference sequence). This CDR3 spans 15 amino acids. The CDR3 loop reads CASSLTSGGNNEQFF. The CDR3 region has the DNA TGTGCCAGCAGCCTGACTAGCGGGGGCAACAATGAGCAGTTCTTC.

V and J are TRBV5-1 and TRBJ2-5, with D perhaps matching TRBD2 (6 bases). From germline, CDR1 is SGHRS and CDR2 YFSETQ. The V end was cut by 5 bases, the J end by 7 bases, with 15 bases between. The CDR3 spans 13 residues. The CDR3, as DNA: TGCGCCAGCAGGCCCGCCGGGGGTGGGACCCAGTACTTC. Protein sequence: CASRPAGGGTQYF.

The V and J genes are TRBV18 and TRBJ1-1; 8 bases match TRBD1. J was trimmed by 1 base and V by 0 bases; bases with no gene match: 4. The CDR3 length is 16 residues. CDR1 and CDR2 (germline): KGHSH, LQKENI. The CDR3 loop is CASSPPRRGPNTEAFF. In DNA, the CDR3 is TGTGCCAGCTCACCACCCCGCAGGGGGCCGAACACTGAAGCTTTCTTT.

This chain links TRBV10-3 with TRBJ2-1, with 10 bases fitting TRBD1. The CDR3 runs 16 residues. V lost 3 bases, J lost 4 bases, and 6 bases stayed unmatched. Looked up from germline, CDR1 is ENHRY and CDR2 is SYGVKD. CDR3 bases: TGTGCCATCAGTGATTCGGACAGGGGGGGATACAATGAGCAGTTCTTC. This codes for CAISDSDRGGYNEQFF.

The V call is TRBV7-2, the J call TRBJ2-5; possibly TRBD2 for D (5 bases). The CDR3 length is 15 residues. Germline CDR1 SGHTA, CDR2 FQGNSA. V lost 1 base and J 0 bases, leaving 9 bases between the germline ends. The CDR3 sequence: CASSLGGLNQETQYF. CDR3 sequence (DNA): TGTGCCAGCAGCTTAGGAGGGTTAAACCAAGAGACCCAGTACTTC.

The gene calls are TRBV19 and TRBJ1-5; D remains ambiguous. The germline gives CDR1 LNHDA, CDR2 SQIVND (reference sequence). CDR3 length equals 12 residues. Trimming took off 7 bases at V and 3 bases at J, with 7 bases between the two ends. Here the CDR3 reads CASNGYNQPQHF. DNA for the CDR3: TGTGCCAGTAACGGTTACAATCAGCCCCAGCATTTT.

Only one count was recorded for this clone. The V call is TRBV9, the J call TRBJ2-1, with TRBD1 matching over 7 bases. The CDR3 sequence is 15 residues long. V shed 0 bases and J 3 bases; nucleotides not matched to a gene: 3. CDR1 SGDLS and CDR2 YYNGEE come from the germline V gene. Here the CDR3 DNA reads TGTGCCAGCAGCGTAGAACAGGGGCGCTACAATGAGCAGTTCTTC. Encoded protein: CASSVEQGRYNEQFF. The whole variable domain, filled in from reference TRBV9 and TRBJ2-1, reads DSGVTQTPKHLITATGQRVTLRCSPRSGDLSVYWYQQSLDQGLQFLIQYYNGEERAKGNILERFSAQQFPDLHSELNLSSLELGDSALYFCASSVEQGRYNEQFFGPGTRLTVL.

The gene calls are TRBV28 and TRBJ2-1, with 7 bases fitting TRBD1. Germline CDR1 is MDHEN and CDR2 is SYDVKM. CDR3 size: 15 residues. The J segment lost 9 bases and the V segment lost 5 bases, leaving 13 bases of the junction unmatched. CDR3 residues: CASSLGTARSGEQFF. The DNA for the CDR3 is TGTGCCAGCAGTCTAGGGACAGCCAGGTCGGGTGAGCAGTTCTTC. Together with reference TRBV28 and TRBJ2-1, the CDR3 gives the full variable domain: DVKVTQSSRYLVKRTGEKVFLECVQDMDHENMFWYRQDPGLGLRLIYFSYDVKMKEKGDIPEGYSVSREKKERFSLILESASTNQTSMYLCASSLGTARSGEQFFGPGTRLTVL.

The genes are TRBV19 and TRBJ2-2, with TRBD2 matching 12 bases. Losses at the gene ends were 2 bases for V and 0 bases for J; bases not matched to a gene: 4. Germline-derived CDR1 and CDR2 are LNHDA and SQIVND (reference sequence). The CDR3 has 18 residues. CDR3 region: CASSILAGGPSNTGELFF. The CDR3 nucleotides read TGTGCCAGTAGTATACTAGCGGGAGGGCCTTCGAACACCGGGGAGCTGTTTTTT.

The gene calls are TRBV27 and TRBJ2-5; 7 positions match TRBD2. This CDR3 is 15 amino acids long. Germline loops: CDR1 MNHEY, CDR2 SMNVEV (reference sequence). V was clipped by 4 bases and J by 1 base; unmatched bases: 6. The CDR3 nucleotides read TGTGCCAGCAGTTACGGCACGGGGGGCCAAGAGACCCAGTACTTC. Protein product: CASSYGTGGQETQYF.

The chain joins TRBV19 to TRBJ2-7; 7 nucleotides agree with TRBD2. The CDR3 spans 14 residues. CDR1 is LNHDA, CDR2 SQIVND, per germline (reference sequence). Written as DNA, the CDR3 is TGTGCTGGTGCGGGAGTTTTTGGATCCTACGAGCAGTACTTC. It codes for CAGAGVFGSYEQYF.

The chain couples TRBV6-5 to TRBJ1-2; 8 nucleotides align to TRBD1. Per the germline V gene, CDR1 is MNHEY and CDR2 is SVGAGI. The ends lost 6 bases at V and 0 bases at J; junction bases unmatched: 3. This CDR3 region has 14 residues. The CDR3: CASRGTGANYGYTF. CDR3 nucleotide sequence: TGTGCCAGCAGGGGGACAGGAGCTAACTATGGCTACACCTTC.

The chain uses TRBV6-6 and TRBJ1-5; D ambiguous. This CDR3 comprises 11 residues. V was shortened by 5 bases and J by 11 bases, with 10 bases between the two germline ends. The germline V gene encodes CDR1 MNHNY and CDR2 SVGAGI (reference sequence). CDR3 nucleotide sequence: TGTGCCAGCAGTCCGAGGGAGGCCCAGCATTTT. As protein: CASSPREAQHF.

This CDR3 reads CATAVNTIYF. In nucleotides, the CDR3 is TGTGCCACCGCGGTAAACACCATATATTTT. This rearrangement joins TRBV2 to TRBJ1-3; D not certain. The V end was cut by 10 bases, the J end by 6 bases, with 7 bases between. Germline values: CDR1 SNHLY, CDR2 FYNNEI. CDR3 length equals 10 residues.

The chain has TRBV23-1 and TRBJ1-2, with TRBD1 matching over 7 bases. TRBV23-1 is an open reading frame whose function is uncertain. CDR3 length: 15 residues. Unmatched junction bases numbered 10, after V lost 9 bases and J lost 0 bases. CDR3: CARFWGTVPNYGYTF. DNA of the CDR3: TGCGCCAGGTTTTGGGGGACAGTTCCTAACTATGGCTACACCTTC.

CDR3 protein: CASSLNVGEGQPQHF. In DNA, the CDR3 is TGCGCCAGCAGCTTGAACGTCGGGGAGGGTCAGCCCCAGCATTTT. This chain connects TRBV5-1 to TRBJ1-5; D call uncertain. Germline V gene data show CDR1 as SGHRS and CDR2 as YFSETQ. The CDR3 is made up of 15 amino acids. V gave up 1 base and J gave up 6 bases, with 14 bases separating them.

The rearrangement joins TRBV27 to TRBJ1-1, with 8 bases aligning to TRBD1. This CDR3 has 13 residues. Trimming cost V 7 bases and J 7 bases; bases outside gene matches: 8. Germline lookup yields CDR1 MNHEY and CDR2 SMNVEV (reference sequence). CDR3 DNA: TGTGCCAGCAACTTAGCACAGGGGGTTGAAGCTTTCTTT. It yields the protein CASNLAQGVEAFF.

This chain joins TRBV28 and TRBJ1-2; unclear D gene. Between the trimmed V and J ends, which lost 5 bases and 8 bases, there was a span of 12 bases. CDR1 and CDR2 (germline): MDHEN, SYDVKM. The CDR3 spans 12 residues. CDR3 loop: CASSLFRGGYTF. The CDR3 DNA follows: TGTGCCAGCAGTCTCTTCAGAGGCGGCTACACCTTC.